A selection of T cell receptor beta chains follows, all from one sample in a study of TIL therapy for anti-PD-1-resistant metastatic lung cancer. The protocol was immunoSEQ multiplex PCR, while the TCRdb copy is restricted to in-frame clones and leaves out a portion. The profile shows about 14,000 clones, 86% of them singletons. The sample in question was blood, obtained at baseline. The receptor set was obtained from a person aged 25 to 85 with non-small cell lung cancer. Both conserved end residues are part of each CDR3. A D gene is named only where the DNA matches it firmly. Rows may omit the clone size; those that give it use once, few, many or a size class.

TGTGCCAGCAGCTGGAAACAGGGATCGCAGTACTTC	CASSWKQGSQYF	.	12	TRBV7-7	TRBJ2-7	.
TGCGCCAGCAGCCAAGAGGGGGCCCGAGGAGAGACCCAGTACTTC	CASSQEGARGETQYF	few	15	TRBV4-3	TRBJ2-5	.
TGTGCCAGCAGTTACTCTCGGGAGTATTCTGGAAACACCATATATTTT	CASSYSREYSGNTIYF	.	16	TRBV6-5	TRBJ1-3	.
TGCGCCAGCAGCCAAGATCTTGCCAGGCAATCTTCAGTAGCTTTCTTT	CASSQDLARQSSVAFF	.	16	TRBV4-3	TRBJ1-1	.
TGTGCCAGTAGTATACCGGGACAAGTCACTGAAGCTTTCTTT	CASSIPGQVTEAFF	few	14	TRBV19	TRBJ1-1	.
TGTGCTAGTGGTTTGGATGTGGGCAGCTATGGCTACACCTTC	CASGLDVGSYGYTF	.	14	TRBV12-5	TRBJ1-2	.
TGCGCCAGCTCCGACCGCGGGGGTTACAATGAGCAGTTCTTC	CASSDRGGYNEQFF	.	14	TRBV4-1	TRBJ2-1	TRBD2
TGTGCCAGCAGTGAACTAGTTTCCCCTAACAATGAGCAGTTCTTC	CASSELVSPNNEQFF	.	15	TRBV6-1	TRBJ2-1	.
TGTGCCAGCAGTTCCGCCGGGGCAGGCAATCAGCCCCAGCATTTT	CASSSAGAGNQPQHF	.	15	TRBV28	TRBJ1-5	.
TGTGCCCGGAGAGCCAACAACTACGAAGCTTTCTTT	CARRANNYEAFF	few	12	TRBV30	TRBJ1-1	.
TGCGCCAGCAGCTTAGGACAGGCACGCTACGAGCAGTACTTC	CASSLGQARYEQYF	.	14	TRBV5-1	TRBJ2-7	TRBD1
TGTGCCAGTAGTTTGGACCCGGACAGGGGCCCCACTGGGGCCAACGCCCTGACTTTC	CASSLDPDRGPTGANALTF	.	19	TRBV19	TRBJ2-6	TRBD1
TGTGCCACCACCCTCCGACACACCGGGGAGCTGTTTTTT	CATTLRHTGELFF	.	13	TRBV6-1	TRBJ2-2	.
TGTGCCAGGGGACGGGACAGCTCCTATAATTCACCCCTCCACTTT	CARGRDSSYNSPLHF	few	15	TRBV2	TRBJ1-6	TRBD1
TGCGCCAGCAGCCCGAAGGCTGGCAATGAGCAGTTCTTC	CASSPKAGNEQFF	.	13	TRBV4-3	TRBJ2-1	.
TGTGCCAGCAGCCAAGCCGGGACAGCCGCCGGGGAGCTGTTTTTT	CASSQAGTAAGELFF	once	15	TRBV4-2	TRBJ2-2	TRBD1
TGCGCCAGCAGCCCTCGATCCGGGGAGCTGTTTTTT	CASSPRSGELFF	.	12	TRBV4-1	TRBJ2-2	.
TGTGCCAGCAGTTTGGGGGGGCGTAATGGCTACACCTTC	CASSLGGRNGYTF	.	13	TRBV28	TRBJ1-2	.
TGTGCCAGCAGGCCCATACTAGCGGTTGGGGGCACCCAGTACTTC	CASRPILAVGGTQYF	.	15	TRBV6-1	TRBJ2-5	TRBD2
TGTGCCAGTAGTATGTTTTCCGGGGGAGGCTTGAACACTGAAGCTTTCTTT	CASSMFSGGGLNTEAFF	.	17	TRBV19	TRBJ1-1	.
TGTGCCAGCAGCTTCGCTAGCGGGGGGCAAGAGACCCAGTACTTC	CASSFASGGQETQYF	.	15	TRBV5-4	TRBJ2-5	TRBD2
TGCGCCAGCAGCTTAGGACAGGGGGGCACCCTAAACATTCAGTACTTC	CASSLGQGGTLNIQYF	.	16	TRBV5-1	TRBJ2-4	TRBD1
TGCGCCAGCAGCTTGACCGTGGGACAGGGCACAGATACGCAGTATTTT	CASSLTVGQGTDTQYF	.	16	TRBV5-1	TRBJ2-3	TRBD1
TGTGCCAGCAGCTTGTATCGACTAGCGGGGAATAATGAGCAGTTCTTC	CASSLYRLAGNNEQFF	.	16	TRBV5-4	TRBJ2-1	TRBD2
TGTGCCAGCAGCGTTAGGACTGGGGCCAACGTCCTGACTTTC	CASSVRTGANVLTF	.	14	TRBV11-2	TRBJ2-6	.
TGCGCCAGCAGCTTGAGTACTGGGGCCAACGTCCTGACTTTC	CASSLSTGANVLTF	.	14	TRBV5-1	TRBJ2-6	.
TGTGCCTGGAGTGTACGGTTACGTCTCAGAAACAATGAGCAGTTCTTC	CAWSVRLRLRNNEQFF	.	16	TRBV30	TRBJ2-1	.
TGTGCCAGCAGCTTATCAATTCTAGGGGGCGTTTCACCCCTCCACTTT	CASSLSILGGVSPLHF	.	16	TRBV7-2	TRBJ1-6	TRBD1
TGCGCCAGCAGCTTGGAACTAGACACTGAAGCTTTCTTT	CASSLELDTEAFF	.	13	TRBV5-1	TRBJ1-1	.
TGTGCCTGGGGTCAGGCTCCCCGAGGGGGCTACACCTTC	CAWGQAPRGGYTF	.	13	TRBV30	TRBJ1-2	.
TGTGCCACCAGCAGACAGGTAGGACGGCGGGGGGTAGGGCCCCAGCATTTT	CATSRQVGRRGVGPQHF	.	17	TRBV15	TRBJ1-5	.
TGTGCCAGCAGTGAAGGGCAGGGCAGCACAGATACGCAGTATTTT	CASSEGQGSTDTQYF	.	15	TRBV25-1	TRBJ2-3	.
TGTGCCAGCAGCTACTTATTTGGCGCAGATACGCAGTATTTT	CASSYLFGADTQYF	.	14	TRBV5-6	TRBJ2-3	.
TGTGCCAGCAGCCCAGGGGGACTAGTCGGCAATGAGCAGTTCTTC	CASSPGGLVGNEQFF	.	15	TRBV7-3	TRBJ2-1	.
TGTGCCAGCAGCTTAGCGGCGCGGTTTTCATATGGCTACACCTTC	CASSLAARFSYGYTF	.	15	TRBV11-2	TRBJ1-2	.
TGCAGCGTGAACAGGGGATCTGCCTACGAGCAGTACTTC	CSVNRGSAYEQYF	.	13	TRBV29-1	TRBJ2-7	TRBD1
TGTGCCAGCAGTGGGGAGGGTTTGACACCCCTCCACTTT	CASSGEGLTPLHF	few	13	TRBV2	TRBJ1-6	.